This T cell receptor (beta chain) originates from a study of CD8+ T cells in alopecia areata. As for the study in general: Treated patients received oral tofacitinib, 5 to 10 mg twice daily.

General observations from the study: Scalp sample data also include resident alphabeta T cells from normal skin. With patients, TCR sharing proved less clear than in mice, a difference possibly related to HLA.

Treatment noted: oral pan-JAK inhibitor, 5-10 mg twice daily. Both peripheral blood and punch biopsies of lesional scalp skin were obtained from patients who had alopecia areata. cDNA reverse transcribed from extracted RNA served as the sequencing template. Produced via immunoSEQ multiplex PCR; TCRdb's table is partial and in-frame only. The repertoire holds around 190,000 clones, under 80% seen once, with under 1.5% in the top ten. With respect to this clone: The antigen remains unidentified.

This CDR3 has 15 residues. The germline CDR1 and CDR2 sequences are SGDLS and YYNGEE. Trimming took 3 bases from V and 1 from J, leaving 11 bases between them. The TCR comes from a human donor with alopecia areata. The specimen comprised CD4+ T cells sorted from blood, sampled at approximately week 50, from a patient treated with tofacitinib. The chain links TRBV9 to TRBJ1-5, with a weak D call TRBD1 (5 bases). The CDR3 sequence: CASSGPGTSNQPQHF. The CDR3 DNA follows: TGTGCCAGCAGCGGGCCCGGGACCAGCAATCAGCCCCAGCATTTT.